The 13 T cell receptor beta chains given below trace back to one sample, sequenced in a study of cytomegalovirus exposure and HLA in healthy donors. 13 Jbeta primers and 60 Vbeta primers were used for the PCR. Some clones are missing from TCRdb's copy, which holds only in-frame ones; the method was immunoSEQ multiplex PCR. The sample lists 100,000 to 150,000 clones, 65% to 90% occurring once. Sequenced sample: PBMCs. The source is a girl aged 2-9 years in good health and CMV-seronegative.

The chain links TRBV27 to TRBJ2-5, with 7 nucleotides matching TRBD2. The ends lost 6 bases at V and 4 bases at J; junction bases unmatched: 8. This CDR3 spans 14 amino acids. Per germline, CDR1 MNHEY and CDR2 SMNVEV (reference sequence). DNA of the CDR3: TGTGCCAGCAGCCCCTCTAGCGGAGTAGAGACCCAGTACTTC. It yields the protein CASSPSSGVETQYF.

This clone was picked up a small number of times. The chain carries TRBV5-4 and TRBJ1-1, with D uncertain. The ends were cut back, 0 bases at V and 2 bases at J, with 5 bases in the middle. This CDR3 region has 13 residues. Germline V gene data show CDR1 as SGHNT and CDR2 as YYREEE (reference sequence). The CDR3 DNA sequence: TGTGCCAGCAGCTTGGACAGAAACACTGAAGCTTTCTTT. Amino acids: CASSLDRNTEAFF.

V gene TRBV7-6 combines with J gene TRBJ2-7; TRBD1 is a possible D gene (5 bases). This CDR3 is 15 amino acids long. Per the germline V gene, CDR1 is SGHVS and CDR2 is FNYEAQ. V lost 4 bases, J lost 0 bases, and 13 bases lay in between. The CDR3 nucleotides are TGTGCCAGCAGCTCCACAATCGACAGCTCCTACGAGCAGTACTTC. Amino acids: CASSSTIDSSYEQYF.

This clone was seen once. The chain employs TRBV28 and TRBJ1-1; D gene ambiguous. Germline V gene data show CDR1 as MDHEN and CDR2 as SYDVKM. The CDR3 is made up of 16 amino acids. V lost 6 bases to trimming and J lost 6 bases, with 23 bases between them. This chain's CDR3 is CASSDIGVPRAAEAFF. In DNA form, the CDR3 reads TGTGCCAGCAGCGACATCGGGGTCCCTAGGGCTGCTGAAGCTTTCTTT.

The chain links TRBV11-2 to TRBJ2-1; TRBD2 matches 9 bases. The germline gives CDR1 SGHAT, CDR2 FQNNGV. CDR3 length: 15 amino acids. V shed 4 bases, J shed 10 bases, and the junction held 11 bases outside the gene matches. This CDR3 is CASSSVGGRAGEQFF. The DNA for the CDR3 is TGTGCCAGCAGCTCCGTTGGCGGGAGGGCCGGGGAGCAGTTCTTC.

There are a few counts of this clone. The chain uses TRBV7-9 and TRBJ2-7, with D unclear. Germline assignment: CDR1 SEHNR and CDR2 FQNEAQ (reference sequence). The length of the CDR3 is 12 residues. V lost 1 base to trimming and J lost 5 bases, with 6 bases between them. CDR3 sequence: CASSLVSNEQYF. CDR3 bases: TGTGCCAGCAGCTTAGTAAGCAACGAGCAGTACTTC.

The count of this clone is one. V and J are TRBV30 and TRBJ1-3, with D perhaps matching TRBD1 (5 bases). The CDR3 contains 13 residues. Trimming cost V 2 bases and J 4 bases, with 9 bases left between them. Germline CDR1 GTSNPN, CDR2 SVGIG (reference sequence). CDR3 DNA sequence: TGTGCCTGGAGTATGGGGCCGGGAAACACCATATATTTT. Amino acid sequence: CAWSMGPGNTIYF.

The chain carries TRBV29-1 and TRBJ1-4, with 7 bases lining up with TRBD1. This CDR3 region has 13 residues. After removal of 6 bases from V and 6 bases from J, the junction contained 7 bases not matched to a gene. Germline V CDR1 and CDR2: SQVTM, ANQGSEA. The CDR3 spells CSVTAQGDEKLFF. CDR3 in DNA: TGCAGCGTGACGGCGCAGGGGGATGAAAAACTGTTTTTT.

The chain carries TRBV18 and TRBJ1-6, with a weak D call TRBD1 (5 bases). Trimming removed 3 bases from V and 3 bases from J, with 9 bases in between. This CDR3 is built from 15 residues. The germline gives CDR1 KGHSH, CDR2 LQKENI. The CDR3 DNA follows: TGTGCCAGCTCACCCATCGACAGCTATAATTCACCCCTCCACTTT. Its translation: CASSPIDSYNSPLHF. Full variable domain (missing parts from reference TRBV18 and TRBJ1-6): NAGVMQNPRHLVRRRGQEARLRCSPMKGHSHVYWYRQLPEEGLKFMVYLQKENIIDESGMPKERFSAEFPKEGPSILRIQQVVRGDSAAYFCASSPIDSYNSPLHFGNGTRLTVT.

In this sample, this clone turned up a few times. This chain joins TRBV6-4 and TRBJ2-1; TRBD2 is a possible D gene (6 bases). This CDR3 has 15 residues. Per germline, CDR1 MRHNA and CDR2 SNTAGT. The ends were cut back, 4 bases at V and 1 base at J, with 11 bases in the middle. The CDR3 coding sequence is TGTGCCAGCAGTGCGGAGGCGGGATCCTACAATGAGCAGTTCTTC. Amino acids: CASSAEAGSYNEQFF.

V and J are TRBV7-6 and TRBJ2-1; 9 positions match TRBD1. The V and J ends lost 1 base and 2 bases, in that order; junction bases with no gene match: 6. CDR1 and CDR2 (germline): SGHVS, FNYEAQ. The CDR3 has 17 amino acids. CDR3 region: CASSLGGTGITYNEQFF. The DNA for the CDR3 is TGTGCCAGCAGCTTAGGAGGGACAGGGATTACCTACAATGAGCAGTTCTTC. Based on the CDR3 plus reference TRBV7-6 and TRBJ2-1, the full variable domain is GAGVSQSPRYKVTKRGQDVALRCDPISGHVSLYWYRQALGQGPEFLTYFNYEAQQDKSGLPNDRFSAERPEGSISTLTIQRTEQRDSAMYRCASSLGGTGITYNEQFFGPGTRLTVL.

As for this clone: One end of the junction fails to match germline, which may point to a read error. The V call is TRBV7-2, the J call TRBJ2-7; TRBD2 aligns across 10 bases. Germline values: CDR1 SGHTA, CDR2 FQGNSA. This CDR3 has 14 amino acids. This CDR3 is CASRLAGGSYEQYF. The CDR3, as DNA: TGTGCCAGCAGATTAGCGGGGGGTTCCTACGAGCAGTACTTC.

The chain links TRBV30 to TRBJ2-2; the D gene is possibly TRBD2 (5 bases). This CDR3 region has 14 residues. In germline, CDR1 is GTSNPN, CDR2 SVGIG (reference sequence). With 3 bases removed from V and 2 bases from J, the gap between germline ends came to 10 bases. CDR3: CAWRKSGNTGELFF. The CDR3 nucleotides read TGTGCCTGGAGGAAGTCGGGAAACACCGGGGAGCTGTTTTTT.